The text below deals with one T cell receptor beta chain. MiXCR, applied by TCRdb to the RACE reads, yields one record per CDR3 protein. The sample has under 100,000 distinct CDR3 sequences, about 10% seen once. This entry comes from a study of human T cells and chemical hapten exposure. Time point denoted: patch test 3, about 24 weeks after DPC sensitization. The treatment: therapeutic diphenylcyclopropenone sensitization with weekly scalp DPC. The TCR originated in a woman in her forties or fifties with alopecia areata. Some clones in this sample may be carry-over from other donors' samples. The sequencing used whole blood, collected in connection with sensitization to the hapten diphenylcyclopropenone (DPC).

The DNA for the CDR3 is TGCGCCAGCAGCTCCACTAGCAGCTCCTACGAGCAGTACTTC. Protein: CASSSTSSSYEQYF. The chain recombines TRBV5-1 with TRBJ2-7; tentatively, D is TRBD2 (6 bases). Trimming cost V 3 bases and J 0 bases, with 10 bases left between them. The CDR3 has 14 residues. Germline V gives CDR1 SGHRS, CDR2 YFSETQ.